What follows describes a single T cell receptor (beta chain). Its antigen is not known. The entry originates in a study of cytomegalovirus exposure and HLA in healthy donors. PCR used 60 Vbeta primers and 13 Jbeta primers. Produced via immunoSEQ multiplex PCR; TCRdb's table is partial and in-frame only. The sample has nearly 200,000 clones, 75% to 80% seen once. Germline-derived CDR1 and CDR2 are SGHRS and YFSETQ. The length of the CDR3 is 15 residues. V shed 4 bases and J 4 bases; nucleotides not matched to a gene: 2. General study findings and limits: Later analysis demonstrated an association between a missense DCLRE1C variant and TCR beta V- and J-gene trimming. Three of the chains that were CMV-associated were confirmed in vitro to be specific for CMV antigens. The study labeled under 200 TCR beta chains cytomegalovirus-associated. The classifier was said to identify cytomegalovirus status with high specificity and sensitivity.

The clonotype was recovered from a woman younger than 45 in good health and CMV-seropositive. The chain combines TRBV5-1 with TRBJ2-7; 16 bases fit TRBD2. The sequenced material came from PBMCs. CDR3 DNA sequence: TGCGCCAGCAGCCCGGGACTAGCGGGGGGGTACGAGCAGTACTTC. Residues: CASSPGLAGGYEQYF.